This TCR beta chain originates from a study of blood T cell repertoires in COVID-19. Looking at the study overall: Whether acute or convalescent, the COVID-19 samples came from the United States, Italy and Spain. T cells, B-cell-depleted T cells, or PBMCs provided the cDNA or gDNA that served as material.

As handled by the study authors: Reference gene primer amplification gave estimated nucleated cell counts. Method: immunoSEQ multiplex PCR; TCRdb's copy keeps in-frame clones and lacks some. The V and J calls and clone size come from that table; D and trimming were worked out from the DNA. This sample has under 200,000 clones, with roughly 84% found just once. Sequenced sample: peripheral blood. The receptor was isolated from a woman aged 80 or over with acute or convalescent COVID-19.

The CDR3 DNA reads TGTGCCAGCAGTTATCTTAACCCGGGCGGGAAAGATACGCAGTATTTT. It yields the protein CASSYLNPGGKDTQYF. The chain is built from TRBV6-5 and TRBJ2-3; the D gene is possibly TRBD2 (6 bases). The V gene's germline CDR1 is MNHEY and CDR2 SVGAGI. The ends were cut back, 3 bases at V and 5 bases at J, with 18 bases in the middle. CDR3 length equals 16 residues.